What follows describes a single TCR beta chain. The germline gives CDR1 SGHRS, CDR2 YFSETQ. The V end lost 2 bases, the J end lost 2 bases, and 8 bases lay between the germline ends. CDR3 size: 13 residues. Profiled with immunoSEQ multiplex PCR; TCRdb holds only in-frame clones, not every one. The table lists roughly 10,000 clones, around 29% of them singletons. The sample comes from a study of graft-versus-host responses after intestinal transplantation. Irradiated, violet-dye-labeled stimulators (approximately 200,000) were plated alongside approximately 200,000 CFSE-labeled responders. After mixed lymphocyte reaction, dividing CD4+ and CD8+ responder T cells were sorted. Study-wide results and limits: Peak GvH clone levels in circulation were associated with early post-transplant HvG declines.

The rearrangement links TRBV5-1 to TRBJ2-7; no clear D gene. This TCR was sampled from a human patient who was an organ donor for intestinal transplantation. Sample: alloreactive CD4+ T cells from a mixed lymphocyte reaction culture, taken before transplantation. Sample subset: CFSE-low proliferating T cells sorted from roughly six-day pre-transplant mixed lymphocyte reaction (GvH or HvG direction). The CDR3 spells CASSFGTTYEQYF. For the CDR3, the DNA is TGCGCCAGCAGCTTTGGCACAACCTACGAGCAGTACTTC.